The subject of this entry is one T cell receptor (beta chain). This sample stems from a study of cytomegalovirus exposure and HLA in healthy donors. The study ran its PCR with 60 Vbeta and 13 Jbeta primers. The protocol was immunoSEQ multiplex PCR, while the TCRdb copy is restricted to in-frame clones and leaves out a portion. The top ten clones hold 2% to 2.5% of a sample with 150,000 to 200,000 clones, about 72% of them seen once. Germline CDR1 KGHSH, CDR2 LQKENI. The CDR3 is made up of 16 amino acids. V gave up 5 bases and J gave up 3 bases; unmatched junction bases: 7. The receptor was derived from a man aged 50-60 years in good health and CMV-seropositive. Sequenced: PBMCs. The V call is TRBV18, the J call TRBJ1-5, with 10 bases identical to TRBD1. Here the CDR3 reads CASSSPGQGTNQPQHF. CDR3 coding DNA: TGTGCCAGCTCATCCCCGGGACAGGGGACCAATCAGCCCCAGCATTTT.